This entry lists 19 T cell receptor beta chains sequenced from one sample in a study of shared clonotypes between healthy human individuals. Positive CCR7 selection of CD45RO-negative cells yielded the naive CD8 cells, and terminally differentiated effector memory CD45RA+ cells were excluded. Data came from immunoSEQ multiplex PCR; TCRdb stores just in-frame clones and leaves some out. Counted here are more than 2 million clones, approximately 92% occurring once; the ten biggest clones make up under 2%. Sequenced material: naive CD8+ T cells from PBMCs. The receptor set was obtained from a man between 18 and 35 years old in good health. Some clones in this sample may be carry-over from other donors' samples.

V is TRBV5-1 and J is TRBJ2-7; TRBD2 matches 12 bases. Trimming at V came to 5 bases and at J to 0 bases, leaving 9 bases not matched to a gene. The CDR3 spans 17 residues. Germline V gives CDR1 SGHRS, CDR2 YFSETQ. The CDR3 DNA sequence: TGCGCCAGCAGGTTGACTAGCGGGGGCCGTAACTCCTACGAGCAGTACTTC. Protein product: CASRLTSGGRNSYEQYF.

This chain uses TRBV4-2 with TRBJ1-1; D gene ambiguous. Per the germline V gene, CDR1 is LGHNA and CDR2 is YNFKEQ. V lost 0 bases to trimming and J lost 8 bases, with 19 bases between them. The CDR3 has 16 amino acids. For the CDR3, the DNA is TGTGCCAGCAGCCAAGATCTGAGAACGTCTCCTGCGGAAGCTTTCTTT. Residues: CASSQDLRTSPAEAFF.

The V gene is TRBV15, the J gene TRBJ2-3; D call uncertain. Germline V lookup: CDR1 LNHNV, CDR2 YYDKDF (reference sequence). Trimming removed 3 bases at V and 4 bases at J, with 11 bases between. This CDR3 region has 14 residues. The CDR3 sequence: CATSSAPVPDTQYF. In DNA form, the CDR3 reads TGTGCCACCAGCAGTGCCCCCGTCCCAGATACGCAGTATTTT.

The chain employs TRBV5-4 and TRBJ2-7; TRBD2 agrees at 9 bases. Trimming took 2 bases from V and 2 from J; bases not matched to a gene: 5. The CDR3 is 15 residues long. Germline assignment: CDR1 SGHNT and CDR2 YYREEE (reference sequence). The CDR3 reads CASSFLAGGTYEQYF. Here the CDR3 DNA reads TGTGCCAGCAGCTTTTTGGCGGGAGGGACCTACGAGCAGTACTTC.

This clone was observed a handful of times. The chain recombines TRBV6-6 with TRBJ2-7; no clear D gene. Germline CDR1 MNHNY, CDR2 SVGAGI (reference sequence). Deletions cut 2 bases from V and 1 base from J, with 9 bases between. The CDR3 covers 14 residues. The chain's CDR3 is CASSYTIQSYEQYF. For the CDR3, the DNA is TGTGCCAGCAGTTACACGATACAGTCCTACGAGCAGTACTTC.

The chain couples TRBV7-3 to TRBJ2-2; 8 nucleotides match TRBD1. This CDR3 is built from 16 residues. The trim removed 4 bases at V and 1 base at J, leaving 5 bases unmatched. Germline V gives CDR1 SGHTA, CDR2 FQGTGA. In DNA, the CDR3 is TGTGCCAGCAGCTGGTCCGGGACAGGGAACACCGGGGAGCTGTTTTTT. It yields the protein CASSWSGTGNTGELFF.

The rearrangement uses TRBV9 and TRBJ2-3; TRBD2 might be the D (5 bases). The CDR3 is made up of 15 amino acids. Germline assignment: CDR1 SGDLS and CDR2 YYNGEE. V lost 3 bases to trimming and J lost 2 bases, with 13 bases between them. The CDR3 reads CASSEQRPPTDTQYF. The DNA of the CDR3 is TGTGCCAGCAGCGAACAGCGGCCGCCCACAGATACGCAGTATTTT.

The CDR3 reads CASITGTGTGGEQFF. DNA for the CDR3: TGTGCCAGCATCACCGGGACAGGGACGGGCGGCGAGCAGTTCTTC. This rearrangement joins TRBV27 to TRBJ2-1; TRBD1 agrees at 9 bases. This CDR3 region has 15 residues. With 7 bases clipped from V and 10 bases from J, the junction kept 14 bases outside the gene matches. CDR1 is MNHEY, CDR2 SMNVEV, per germline (reference sequence).

V and J are TRBV29-1 and TRBJ2-7, with D possibly TRBD1 on 5 matching bases. Per the germline V gene, CDR1 is SQVTM and CDR2 is ANQGSEA. This CDR3 contains 12 residues. The V gene lost 4 bases and the J gene lost 3 bases, with 10 bases spanning the gap. The chain's CDR3 is CSVVDTNYEQYF. CDR3 nucleotides: TGCAGCGTTGTGGACACCAACTACGAGCAGTACTTC.

The chain uses TRBV15 and TRBJ2-2, with D possibly being TRBD1 (5 bases). V dropped 1 base and J dropped 4 bases, with 10 bases sitting between them. This CDR3 has 15 amino acids. Germline CDR1 is LNHNV and CDR2 is YYDKDF (reference sequence). Here the CDR3 reads CATSRVGPGTGELFF. The CDR3 bases are TGTGCCACCAGCAGAGTGGGGCCGGGCACCGGGGAGCTGTTTTTT. The variable domain in full, completed from reference TRBV15 and TRBJ2-2, reads DAMVIQNPRYQVTQFGKPVTLSCSQTLNHNVMYWYQQKSSQAPKLLFHYYDKDFNNEADTPDNFQSRRPNTSFCFLDIRSPGLGDTAMYLCATSRVGPGTGELFFGEGSRLTVL.

V usage is TRBV29-1 and J usage is TRBJ2-7; unclear D gene. The germline V and J ends were trimmed by 6 bases and 4 bases, with 13 bases remaining between them. The CDR3 sequence is 12 residues long. Germline CDR1 and CDR2: SQVTM and ANQGSEA. CDR3 in amino acids: CSVGPTDYEQYF. CDR3 coding DNA: TGCAGCGTCGGCCCAACGGATTACGAGCAGTACTTC.

The chain employs TRBV5-1 and TRBJ1-2; perhaps TRBD1 as D (5 bases). Trimming pared 0 bases from V and 4 bases from J, leaving 16 bases between. From germline, CDR1 is SGHRS and CDR2 YFSETQ. The CDR3 length is 16 residues. The CDR3 reads CASSLEGRTTIYGYTF. CDR3 sequence (DNA): TGCGCCAGCAGCTTGGAGGGACGGACAACTATCTATGGCTACACCTTC. Based on the CDR3 plus reference TRBV5-1 and TRBJ1-2, the full variable domain is KAGVTQTPRYLIKTRGQQVTLSCSPISGHRSVSWYQQTPGQGLQFLFEYFSETQRNKGNFPGRFSGRQFSNSRSEMNVSTLELGDSALYLCASSLEGRTTIYGYTFGSGTRLTVV.

This clone appeared a few times. The identical CDR3 is also encoded by other nucleotide sequences in the sample. The chain employs TRBV19 and TRBJ1-1, with D possibly matching TRBD1 (6 bases). Germline V gene sequence: CDR1 LNHDA, CDR2 SQIVND (reference sequence). The CDR3 consists of 15 residues. The V and J ends lost 1 base and 1 base respectively, with 10 bases between them. In DNA form, the CDR3 reads TGTGCCAGTAGTATAGCTCGGGGGGCGAACACTGAAGCTTTCTTT. This gives the protein CASSIARGANTEAFF.

This clone was detected only once. The rearrangement uses TRBV27 and TRBJ2-7, with unresolved D. Trimming removed 7 bases from V and 2 bases from J, with 12 bases in between. This CDR3 has 13 amino acids. The germline V gene encodes CDR1 MNHEY and CDR2 SMNVEV (reference sequence). This CDR3 is CASTSPGTYEQYF. The CDR3 bases are TGTGCCAGCACCTCACCCGGAACCTACGAGCAGTACTTC.

CDR3 protein: CASSLTRTSGDQRFF. CDR3 in DNA: TGTGCCAGCAGCTTAACCCGGACTAGCGGGGACCAGCGGTTCTTC. The gene calls are TRBV7-8 and TRBJ2-1; TRBD2 matches at 12 bases. CDR1 and CDR2 (germline): SGHVS, FQNEAQ. This CDR3 is 15 amino acids long. The V segment lost 2 bases and the J segment 15 bases; nucleotides outside the gene matches: 11.

In its sample, this clone was seen once. V and J are TRBV9 and TRBJ2-3; 7 nucleotides align to TRBD1. Unmatched junction bases numbered 2, after V lost 3 bases and J lost 7 bases. Germline CDR1 SGDLS, CDR2 YYNGEE. This CDR3 spans 12 amino acids. Written as DNA, the CDR3 is TGTGCCAGCAGCGAGGACAGGCATACGCAGTATTTT. It yields the protein CASSEDRHTQYF. The full variable domain, completed using reference TRBV9 and TRBJ2-3, is DSGVTQTPKHLITATGQRVTLRCSPRSGDLSVYWYQQSLDQGLQFLIQYYNGEERAKGNILERFSAQQFPDLHSELNLSSLELGDSALYFCASSEDRHTQYFGPGTRLTVL.

To note about this clone: Other DNA variants within this sample encode the same CDR3. The chain combines TRBV28 with TRBJ2-1; D remains ambiguous. Germline loops: CDR1 MDHEN, CDR2 SYDVKM. This CDR3 has 14 amino acids. Trimming took off 3 bases at V and 1 base at J, with 7 bases between the two ends. CDR3 coding DNA: TGTGCCAGCAGTTTCGGTGGATCCTACAATGAGCAGTTCTTC. Its translation: CASSFGGSYNEQFF.

V and J are TRBV19 and TRBJ1-2; the match to TRBD1 covers 9 bases. Looked up from germline, CDR1 is LNHDA and CDR2 is SQIVND (reference sequence). The CDR3 length is 17 residues. V shed 5 bases, J shed 6 bases, and the junction held 16 bases outside the gene matches. The CDR3: CASSVIRDRDLTDGYTF. CDR3 DNA sequence: TGTGCCAGTAGTGTTATCCGGGACAGGGATCTTACCGATGGCTACACCTTC.

The genes are TRBV7-9 and TRBJ2-7; TRBD2 agrees at 11 bases. Germline CDR1 and CDR2: SEHNR and FQNEAQ (reference sequence). V lost 6 bases, J lost 0 bases, and 1 base stayed unmatched. CDR3 size: 14 residues. In DNA form, the CDR3 reads TGTGCCAGCAGGGGACTAGCGGCCTCCTACGAGCAGTACTTC. This gives the protein CASRGLAASYEQYF.